A selection of T cell receptor beta chains follows, all from one sample in a study of spatial heterogeneity in lung cancer. TCRdb fed the 5' RACE reads into MiXCR, producing one record per CDR3 protein. The sample yields almost 75,000 distinct CDR3 sequences, about an eighth seen once. The sequencing here drew on PBMCs, taken at surgery. The receptors here all came from a male donor with early-stage non-small cell lung cancer. The CDR3 runs from the conserved cysteine through the conserved F or W. A D gene is named only where the DNA matches it firmly. Not all rows give a size; the values are once, few, many and, for expanded clones, a class.

>-|TRBV3-1|TRBJ2-6|-
CASSQGVNSGANVLTF
TGTGCCAGCAGCCAAGGTGTCAACTCTGGGGCCAACGTCCTGACTTTC
>-|TRBV9|TRBJ2-1|-
CASTLGGSSYNEQFF
TGTGCCAGCACCTTAGGGGGTAGCTCCTACAATGAGCAGTTCTTC
>few|TRBV7-9|TRBJ2-3|TRBD2
CASRSAGADTQYF
TGTGCCAGCAGGTCAGCGGGGGCAGATACGCAGTATTTT
>-|TRBV27|TRBJ2-4|-
CASTSAALGNIQYF
TGTGCCAGCACCTCAGCGGCCCTGGGGAACATTCAGTACTTC
>few|TRBV24-1|TRBJ2-6|-
CATSEGAGANVLTF
TGTGCCACCAGTGAGGGGGCCGGGGCCAACGTCCTGACTTTC
>few|TRBV27|TRBJ1-6|-
CASSPQGQVGDSPLHF
TGTGCCAGCAGTCCACAGGGTCAGGTCGGGGATTCACCCCTCCACTTT
>-|TRBV12-3/TRBV12-4|TRBJ1-1|-
CASSRTSSGAFF
TGTGCCAGCAGCCGGACAAGTTCCGGAGCTTTCTTT
>few|TRBV10-3|TRBJ2-1|TRBD2
CAIRAGGPYNEQFF
TGTGCCATCCGGGCGGGGGGGCCTTACAATGAGCAGTTCTTC
>many|TRBV6-5|TRBJ2-7|-
CASRIQGPIISEQYF
TGTGCCAGCAGGATCCAGGGTCCTATAATCAGCGAGCAGTACTTC
>many|TRBV6-6|TRBJ1-1|-
CTLTDNLNTEAFF
TGTACGTTGACGGATAATTTGAACACTGAAGCTTTCTTT
>few|TRBV2|TRBJ1-2|TRBD1
CASSVPRDRNYYGYTF
TGTGCCAGCAGTGTTCCCCGGGACAGGAACTACTATGGCTACACCTTC
>-|TRBV19|TRBJ2-7|-
CASSTRDGKYEQYF
TGTGCCAGTAGTACTAGGGACGGAAAATACGAGCAGTACTTC
>many|TRBV30|TRBJ2-2|-
CAWIRRLNTGELFF
TGTGCCTGGATACGTCGCCTGAACACCGGGGAGCTGTTTTTT
>many|TRBV10-3|TRBJ2-3|-
CAISEGRTDTQYF
TGTGCCATCAGTGAGGGCAGAACAGATACGCAGTATTTT
>few|TRBV30|TRBJ2-7|-
CAWSHKYEQYF
TGTGCCTGGAGCCATAAGTACGAGCAGTACTTC
>many|TRBV29-1|TRBJ2-1|-
CSVQNIFSYNEQFF
TGCAGCGTTCAAAACATATTCTCCTACAATGAGCAGTTCTTC